The rows below give T cell receptor beta chains drawn from one sample of a study of cytomegalovirus exposure and HLA in healthy donors. Sequencing was performed with immunoSEQ multiplex PCR; in TCRdb, only in-frame clones are kept and a portion is missing. The table has some 170,000 clones, around 85% seen once; the top ten hold 5.7%. The sample was PBMCs. The receptors derive from a woman aged 30 to 39 in good health and CMV-seronegative. CDR3s include the opening cysteine and the closing phenylalanine or tryptophan. Fields, in order: clone size, D gene, J gene, V gene, CDR3 DNA, CDR3 protein. The D gene is left open where the match is weak. Size is stated for part of the rows, as once, few or many counts, or as a class when the clone is expanded.

>once|.|TRBJ2-3|TRBV5-1
TGCGCCAGCAGCAGAGGTCAAACAGGGATGCCAGATACGCAGTATTTT
CASSRGQTGMPDTQYF
>.|.|TRBJ2-1|TRBV5-6
TGTGCCAGCAGCTCTCCTGGAGGTGGTGAGCAGTTCTTC
CASSSPGGGEQFF
>.|.|TRBJ2-7|TRBV25-1
TGTGCCAGCAGTGACGGGGGGCCCTACGAGCAGTACTTC
CASSDGGPYEQYF
>.|TRBD1|TRBJ1-6|TRBV6-1
TGTGCCAGCAGGGAGAAGACAGGGGGCGGCTCACCCCTCCACTTT
CASREKTGGGSPLHF
>.|.|TRBJ2-1|TRBV11-3
TGTGCCAGCAGCTTAAACGGTTACAATGAGCAGTTCTTC
CASSLNGYNEQFF
>.|.|TRBJ1-6|TRBV19
TGTGCCAGTAGCCAAAGGTCGGGGGATTCACCCCTCCACTTT
CASSQRSGDSPLHF
>.|TRBD2|TRBJ2-7|TRBV4-3
TGCGCCAGCAGCCAATCCCTAGCGGGGAGTTCCTACGAGCAGTACTTC
CASSQSLAGSSYEQYF
>.|.|TRBJ2-2|TRBV30
TGTGCCTGGACACGGGGATGGGTCACCGGGGAGCTGTTTTTT
CAWTRGWVTGELFF
>.|TRBD1|TRBJ2-3|TRBV30
TGTGCCTGGGGGACAGGGTTGAGGCCAGATACGCAGTATTTT
CAWGTGLRPDTQYF
>.|.|TRBJ1-2|TRBV9
TGTGCCAGCAGCGTAGAGAGATACCCCCAATCGGGCTACACCTTC
CASSVERYPQSGYTF
>once|TRBD1|TRBJ2-1|TRBV6-5
TGTGCCAGCAGCCGGACAGGGTTCGGGAATGAGCAGTTCTTC
CASSRTGFGNEQFF
>.|TRBD1|TRBJ2-3|TRBV9
TGTGCCAGCAGCGCCCACAGGGGAGAGGTGACAGATACGCAGTATTTT
CASSAHRGEVTDTQYF
>.|.|TRBJ2-5|TRBV5-1
TGCGCCAGCAGCTTAAGGGGCGTCGAGACCCAGTACTTC
CASSLRGVETQYF
>.|.|TRBJ1-6|TRBV28
TGTGCCAGCAGTACCCCAGGCAGGGGAAATTCACCCCTCCACTTT
CASSTPGRGNSPLHF
>.|TRBD1|TRBJ1-1|TRBV7-2
TGTGCCAGCAGCTCACAGGGGAGGGGGAACACTGAAGCTTTCTTT
CASSSQGRGNTEAFF
>.|.|TRBJ2-7|TRBV10-3
TGTGCCATCAGTGGCTCCGAGCTAGGGAGTTACGAGCAGTACTTC
CAISGSELGSYEQYF
>.|.|TRBJ2-1|TRBV7-3
TGTGCCAGCAGCTTAGGGGCTAACAATGAGCAGTTCTTC
CASSLGANNEQFF
>.|TRBD2|TRBJ2-7|TRBV6-1
TGTGCCAGCAGAGAACTAGCGGGGGTCTCCTACGAGCAGTACTTC
CASRELAGVSYEQYF
>.|TRBD1|TRBJ2-3|TRBV25-1
TGTGCCAGCAGTTTGACAGGGCCGAGCACAGATACGCAGTATTTT
CASSLTGPSTDTQYF
>.|TRBD1|TRBJ1-5|TRBV18
TGTGCCAGCTCAGGACAGGGCTCAGGTCAGCCCCAGCATTTT
CASSGQGSGQPQHF
>.|TRBD1|TRBJ1-4|TRBV18
TGTGCCAGCTCACCCTCAGGGGGCGATGAAAAACTGTTTTTT
CASSPSGGDEKLFF
>many|.|TRBJ1-2|TRBV25-1
TGTGCCAGCAGTGAATTCGGCAGGGCCTATGGCTACACCTTC
CASSEFGRAYGYTF
>.|.|TRBJ2-3|TRBV15
TGTGCCACCAGCAGAGTCCGGACTAGCACAGATACGCAGTATTTT
CATSRVRTSTDTQYF
>.|TRBD1|TRBJ2-7|TRBV11-3
TGTGCCAGCAGCCCCCGGGACAGGGGCTACGAGCAGTACTTC
CASSPRDRGYEQYF
>.|.|TRBJ1-2|TRBV5-4
TGTGCCAGCAGCTTGGTATCCGCCTCGGGCTATGGCTACACCTTC
CASSLVSASGYGYTF
>.|.|TRBJ1-4|TRBV19
TGTGCCAGTAGTATTAGAGAAAAACTGTTTTTT
CASSIREKLFF
>.|.|TRBJ1-2|TRBV9
TGTGCCAGCAGCGTGAACAGCGCCTATGGCTACACCTTC
CASSVNSAYGYTF
>.|TRBD1|TRBJ2-5|TRBV27
TGTGCCAGCACCGGGGCCGGGACAGGGGGTCAAGAGACCCAGTACTTC
CASTGAGTGGQETQYF
>.|.|TRBJ2-1|TRBV27
TGTGCCAGCAGTTTTTACCCTAGACACGGGGGATTGAACAATGAGCAGTTCTTC
CASSFYPRHGGLNNEQFF
>.|TRBD1|TRBJ2-5|TRBV25-1
TGTGCCAGCAGTGAATTGGGACAGGGGGCTTTCGAGACCCAGTACTTC
CASSELGQGAFETQYF
>once|.|TRBJ1-2|TRBV28
TGTGCCAGCAGTTTGGTGGGCAGAAGCTATGGCTACACCTTC
CASSLVGRSYGYTF
>once|.|TRBJ2-2|TRBV6-5
TGTGCCAGCAGTTACTCAAGAGGGGCCGGGGAGCTGTTTTTT
CASSYSRGAGELFF
>once|.|TRBJ1-2|TRBV5-6
TGTGCCAGCAGCTTGTCACCTCGGTTGAACTATGGCTACACCTTC
CASSLSPRLNYGYTF
>few|.|TRBJ2-5|TRBV7-2
TGTGCCAGCAGCTTAGGTCTGAGGCCTATTGAAGAGACCCAGTACTTC
CASSLGLRPIEETQYF
>.|TRBD2|TRBJ2-1|TRBV9
TGTGCCAGCAGCCCTTGGGAGGGATACAATGAGCAGTTCTTC
CASSPWEGYNEQFF
>.|.|TRBJ2-7|TRBV6-5
TGTGCCAGCAGCCGTACAGGATACGAGCAGTACTTC
CASSRTGYEQYF
>.|.|TRBJ1-1|TRBV4-3
TGCGCCAGCAGCCAAGTAGGACGGGGCCAGGGAGGGTCTGAAGCTTTCTTT
CASSQVGRGQGGSEAFF
>.|.|TRBJ1-1|TRBV10-3
TGTGCCATCAGCCACGGGGCCAAGAACACTGAAGCTTTCTTT
CAISHGAKNTEAFF
>.|TRBD2|TRBJ2-3|TRBV5-1
TGCGCCAGCAGTTACCTAGCGGCTACTAGCACAGATACGCAGTATTTT
CASSYLAATSTDTQYF
>.|.|TRBJ2-7|TRBV5-6
TGTGCCAGCAGCTTGGGGGGTGTTTACGAGCAGTACTTC
CASSLGGVYEQYF
>.|TRBD1|TRBJ1-2|TRBV18
TGTGCCAGCTCACCGAAACAGGGGAGCTATGGCTACACCTTC
CASSPKQGSYGYTF
>.|TRBD1|TRBJ2-2|TRBV7-2
TGTGCCAGCAGCCCTTCAGGGGGTCTGGGGGAGCTGTTTTTT
CASSPSGGLGELFF
>.|.|TRBJ1-6|TRBV7-9
TGTGCCAGCAGCTTACTGGGGCTGGGTTCACCCCTCCACTTT
CASSLLGLGSPLHF
>once|.|TRBJ1-1|TRBV2
TGTGCCAGCAGTTTAGTATGGGGAAGGCAGGGAGCTTTCTTT
CASSLVWGRQGAFF
>.|TRBD2|TRBJ2-3|TRBV4-3
TGCGCCAGCAGCCAAGATGGTAGGGGCGGGAGAGGAGATACGCAGTATTTT
CASSQDGRGGRGDTQYF
>.|.|TRBJ2-7|TRBV11-1
TGTGCCAGCAGTACGACTAACAGGGGAGGCGAGCAGTACTTC
CASSTTNRGGEQYF
>.|TRBD1|TRBJ2-7|TRBV18
TGTGCCAGCTCACCAGCCCCGAGGACAGGGGGTCGGTACGAGCAGTACTTC
CASSPAPRTGGRYEQYF
>once|.|TRBJ1-5|TRBV4-3
TGCGCCAGCAGCCAAGAATACCGCTATAGCAATCAGCCCCAGCATTTT
CASSQEYRYSNQPQHF
>.|.|TRBJ2-1|TRBV18
TGTGCCAGCTCACCAATGGATTCTGGAAGCGATGAGCAGTTCTTC
CASSPMDSGSDEQFF